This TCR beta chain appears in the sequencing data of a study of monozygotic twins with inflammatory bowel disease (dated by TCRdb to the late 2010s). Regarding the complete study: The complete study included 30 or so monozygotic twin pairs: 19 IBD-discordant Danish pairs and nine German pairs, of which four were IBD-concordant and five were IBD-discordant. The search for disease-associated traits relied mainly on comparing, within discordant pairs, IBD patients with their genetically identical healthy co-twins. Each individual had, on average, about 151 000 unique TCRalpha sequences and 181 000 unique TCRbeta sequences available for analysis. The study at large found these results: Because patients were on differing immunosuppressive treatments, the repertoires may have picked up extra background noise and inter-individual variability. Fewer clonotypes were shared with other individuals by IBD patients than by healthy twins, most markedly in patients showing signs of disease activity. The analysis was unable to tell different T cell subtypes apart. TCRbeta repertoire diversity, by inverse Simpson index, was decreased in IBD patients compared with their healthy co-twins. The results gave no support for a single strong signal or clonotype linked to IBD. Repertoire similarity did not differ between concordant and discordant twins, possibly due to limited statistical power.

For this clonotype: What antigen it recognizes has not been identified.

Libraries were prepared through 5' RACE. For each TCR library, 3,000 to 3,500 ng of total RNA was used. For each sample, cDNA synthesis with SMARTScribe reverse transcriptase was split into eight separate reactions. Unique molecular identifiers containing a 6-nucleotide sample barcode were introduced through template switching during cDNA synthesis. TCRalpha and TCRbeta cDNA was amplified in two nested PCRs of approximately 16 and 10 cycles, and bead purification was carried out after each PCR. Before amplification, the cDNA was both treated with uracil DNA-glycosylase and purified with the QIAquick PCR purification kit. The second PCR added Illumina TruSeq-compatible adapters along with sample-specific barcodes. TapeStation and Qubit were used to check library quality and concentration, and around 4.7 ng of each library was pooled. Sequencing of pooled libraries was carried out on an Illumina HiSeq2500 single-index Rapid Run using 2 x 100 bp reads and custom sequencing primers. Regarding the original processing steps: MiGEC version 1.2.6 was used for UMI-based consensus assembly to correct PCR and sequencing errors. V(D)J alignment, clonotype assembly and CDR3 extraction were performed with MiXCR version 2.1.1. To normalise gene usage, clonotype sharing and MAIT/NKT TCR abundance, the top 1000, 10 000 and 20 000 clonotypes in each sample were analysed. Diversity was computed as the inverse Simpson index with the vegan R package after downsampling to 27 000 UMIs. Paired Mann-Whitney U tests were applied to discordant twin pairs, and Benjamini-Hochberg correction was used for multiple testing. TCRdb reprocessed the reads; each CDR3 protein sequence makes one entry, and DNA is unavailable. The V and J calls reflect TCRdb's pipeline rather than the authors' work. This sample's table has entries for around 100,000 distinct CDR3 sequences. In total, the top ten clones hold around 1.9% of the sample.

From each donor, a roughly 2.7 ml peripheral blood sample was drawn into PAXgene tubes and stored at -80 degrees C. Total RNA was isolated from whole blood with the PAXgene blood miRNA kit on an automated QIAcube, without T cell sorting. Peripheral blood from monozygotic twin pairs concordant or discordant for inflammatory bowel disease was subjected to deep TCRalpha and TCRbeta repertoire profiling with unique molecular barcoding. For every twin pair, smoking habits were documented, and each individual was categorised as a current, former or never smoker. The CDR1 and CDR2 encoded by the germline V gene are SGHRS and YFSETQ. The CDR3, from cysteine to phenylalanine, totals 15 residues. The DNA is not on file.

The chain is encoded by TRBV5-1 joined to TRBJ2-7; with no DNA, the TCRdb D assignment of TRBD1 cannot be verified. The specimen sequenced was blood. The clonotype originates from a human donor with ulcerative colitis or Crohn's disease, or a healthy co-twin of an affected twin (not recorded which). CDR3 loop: CASSPGQGRSYEQYF. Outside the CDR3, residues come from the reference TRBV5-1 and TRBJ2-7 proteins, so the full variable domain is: KAGVTQTPRYLIKTRGQQVTLSCSPISGHRSVSWYQQTPGQGLQFLFEYFSETQRNKGNFPGRFSGRQFSNSRSEMNVSTLELGDSALYLCASSPGQGRSYEQYFGPGTRLTVT.